This TCR beta chain appears in the sequencing data of a study of PD-1 blockade in mismatch repair-deficient tumors. This clone was observed once. Generated by immunoSEQ multiplex PCR, the TCRdb table keeps only in-frame clones and is missing some. The sample carries 20,000 to 25,000 clones, approximately 84% recorded once. PCR or immunohistochemistry showed mismatch repair deficiency in every enrolled patient. Germline V gene sequence: CDR1 SGHNT, CDR2 YENEEA. CDR3 size: 14 residues. Trimming cost V 3 bases and J 0 bases, with 9 bases left between them. This receptor was obtained from an adult with mismatch repair-deficient cancer. The J gene is TRBJ2-7, the V gene TRBV11-3, with D tentatively TRBD1 (6 bases). Here the sequenced sample was peripheral blood, taken 2 weeks after starting pembrolizumab. The CDR3 bases are TGTGCCAGCAGCTTCTCGACAGGCTCCTACGAGCAGTACTTC. Translated, it gives CASSFSTGSYEQYF.